Sequencing of this T cell receptor (beta chain) was carried out in a study of blood T cell repertoires in COVID-19. Germline V gene data show CDR1 as SGHDT and CDR2 as YYEEEE. There are 15 residues in the CDR3. Trimming pared 2 bases from V and 3 bases from J, leaving 15 bases between. Sequenced by immunoSEQ multiplex PCR; TCRdb stores in-frame clones only, minus some. The table includes some 140,000 clones, around four fifths detected once. The receptor was isolated from a man in his forties with acute COVID-19. Sequenced input: PBMCs or T cells enriched from blood (not recorded which). The chain links TRBV5-6 to TRBJ2-7, with a tentative D call TRBD1 (5 bases). The CDR3 nucleotides read TGTGCCAGCAGCTTACCCCCAGGGAACGGCTACGAGCAGTACTTC. Residues: CASSLPPGNGYEQYF.